This T cell receptor beta chain was captured in a study of cytomegalovirus exposure and HLA in healthy donors (dated by TCRdb to about 2017). Notes on the research overall: An earlier analysis of about 560 of the donors reported about 280 Gb of sequence data and roughly 120 million unique TCR beta sequences obtained from approximately 180 million T cells. Typing coverage differed by locus: A, B, C, DRB1 and DQB1 were typed in about 620-640 donors, DQA1 in 522, DPA1 in approximately 600, and DPB1 in approximately 450. Every repertoire in the discovery cohort had been generated on one and the same sequencing platform. Both class I and class II loci were covered by HLA typing, at four-digit resolution. Using immunosequencing, the study profiled T cell repertoires from roughly 650 subjects and related those repertoires to cytomegalovirus serostatus. Besides the first cohort of 500 to 700 subjects, a separate validation cohort made up of 120 different subjects was used. Of the roughly 430 genotyped donors, approximately 80% fell in the genetic ancestry cluster associated with self-reported Caucasian donors. The study combined high-throughput TCR immunosequencing, statistical association of individual TCRs with disease status, and machine learning to predict cytomegalovirus infection status. In an earlier analysis of roughly 580 of the donors, high-throughput TCR beta sequencing was used to judge whether each TCR beta V gene segment behaved as functional or pseudogenic. Rather than using new phenotypic data, the later analysis identified candidate immune exposures from TCR beta sequences and from how often those sequences occurred across donors. The study was designed to test whether signatures of past pathogen exposure could be identified by cataloging public T cell receptors. In a later analysis, previously published TCR beta repertoires from about 670 donors were re-analyzed and high-resolution HLA genotyping was added so that TCR occurrence patterns could be studied. Donor age, sex, ethnicity and CMV serostatus were collected together with the repertoire data. Approximately 310 gigabases of sequencing data and roughly 80 million unique TCR sequences made up an early release that covered 500 to 700 HLA-typed donors. On average, around 200,000 unique TCR beta nucleotide sequences were sequenced per donor among fewer than 500 genotyped donors of the cohort, with roughly 20% of those sequences being non-productive. About 5 DR-DQ haplotypes were handled as single units for association and clustering, since linkage in the cohort was strong. A later genetic analysis used genome-wide SNP genotypes for about three fifths of the 666 donors, treating that subset as a discovery cohort.

In total, about 650 healthy bone marrow donors made up the cohort. Cohort members were all nominally healthy when sampled, although unrecorded immune exposures were likely present. The donor was CMV seropositive and belonged to the group of 250 to 350 seropositive cohort members. Each donor provided a peripheral blood sample, and peripheral blood mononuclear cells were used for TCR beta sequencing. Genomic DNA extraction from the blood cell samples was performed with the Qiagen DNeasy Blood Extraction Kit. Library generation was performed with the immunoSEQ multiplex PCR assay. A mixture of 60 forward primers for TCR Vbeta segments and 13 reverse primers for TCR Jbeta segments was used in the multiplex PCR. A multiplex PCR assay on genomic DNA amplified the CDR3 region of rearranged TCR beta genes. The amplified TCR beta libraries were sequenced on the Illumina HiSeq System as 87-base-pair reads. Regarding the original processing steps: In a later analysis, some 80 million unique TCR beta chains were counted across the approximately 640 repertoires, and roughly 11 million of these chains were shared by at least two donors. Raw reads were error-corrected and collapsed into unique sequences by a nearest-neighbor algorithm in which closely related sequences were merged to remove PCR and sequencing errors. V, D and J gene segments were assigned by aligning CDR3 sequences to IMGT reference sequences. For a sequence to be retained, a match of at least six nucleotides to both a V gene segment and a J gene segment was required. Rearrangements were classified as productive when the CDR3 lacked stop codons and remained in frame with V and J, and all other rearrangements were classified as non-productive. CDR3 was defined by IMGT convention, running from the second conserved V-encoded cysteine to the conserved J-encoded phenylalanine. The earlier analysis of approximately 500 of the donors excluded sequences that lacked an unambiguous match to a single V gene segment. An earlier analysis of 500 to 700 of the donors classified V segments as functional when productive rearrangements were above 56.7% and as segregating when the standard deviation between donors was above 5%. A statistical classification framework was built to diagnose cytomegalovirus status from the catalog of TCR beta chain sequences. A later analysis assigned V and J genes by comparing TCR nucleotide sequences with IMGT/GENE-DB human TR gene sequences. A later analysis assigned CDR3 sequences and most-parsimonious VDJ recombination scenarios with the TCRdist pipeline. In a later analysis, each TCR beta chain was defined by its CDR3 amino acid sequence together with its V-gene family, and reads without a unique V-gene family were excluded. As a way to deal with suspected cross-contamination and a sequencing artifact, a later analysis dropped more than 500 nucleotide sequences that were highly shared and had low generation probability. A later analysis calculated a clonal expansion index for each public chain from normalized within-repertoire ranks of inferred template counts. In a later analysis, generation probabilities were computed with a VDJ recombination model fitted to out-of-frame rearrangements, and the resulting probabilities were checked against IGoR. In a later analysis, TCR-TCR, TCR-HLA and TCR-CMV co-occurrence was scored with hypergeometric tests, and a repertoire-size bias correction was applied to TCR pairs. False discovery rates were estimated in a later analysis by permuting HLA or CMV assignments 20 times. In a later analysis, co-occurring TCRs were grouped with DBSCAN, and TCRdist sequence similarity was added when clustering was performed within HLA-allele-positive subsets. For co-occurrence clustering, repertoires with fewer than 30,000 or more than 120,000 public chains were excluded, along with about five repertoires with anomalous nucleotide sharing. Drawn from immuneACCESS, this table holds only the in-frame rearrangements with V and J called that TCRdb kept. Clones are partly lost; checked studies trace under half to an unresolved V gene and leave the rest unexplained. V and J calls and clone size are as listed in that table; D and trimming were resolved from the DNA. The sample table contains 150,000 to 180,000 clones; only one count was recorded for over 70% of them. The ten largest clones capture around 13% of the sample.

What the research found in general, with its limitations: The classifier was reported to diagnose cytomegalovirus status with high specificity and sensitivity in both the original and validation cohorts. Linkage disequilibrium might explain the correlated functional status among segregating V segments, but an unknown experimental factor could not be excluded. When HLA alleles, especially DR and DQ, strongly co-occurred, attributing TCR associations to individual alleles was difficult. The cohort was sequenced for TCR beta chains only, and without alpha or paired-chain data the features that could be detected were limited. CMV serostatus was the only immune exposure information available for the cohort. In a later genetic analysis, a missense DCLRE1C variant was associated with V-gene and J-gene trimming of TCR beta chains, and the association was replicated in an independent cohort. A cluster of highly shared sequence variants was judged likely to be a technical artifact of the sequencing pipeline. Because counts were too low, seventeen rarely observed V segments, including chromosome 9 orphons, were excluded from the earlier analysis of around 590 of the donors. In an earlier analysis of 450 to 750 of the donors, most TCR beta V segments appeared in productive rearrangements about 87% or about 30% of the time, broadly matching IMGT annotations. Presence/absence analyses assumed roughly uniform sequencing depth across donors, an assumption that may not hold. According to a later analysis, TCR association rates differed among HLA loci, with DRB1 alleles showing the most associated TCRs and HLA-C alleles showing the fewest. Most TCR sequences were observed very rarely across donors, whereas some public TCRs were present in many individuals. At a false discovery rate of 0.05, a later analysis linked fewer than 20,000 TCR beta sequences to specific HLA alleles. A later genetic analysis reported fewer N-insertions in productive TCRs among donors in an Asian-associated ancestry cluster than the approximately 670-donor mean. In a later analysis, HLA-associated TCR beta chains were found to be more clonally expanded and to have lower generation probabilities than equally common non-associated chains. Most CMV-associated TCR beta chains appeared to be HLA-restricted in a later analysis, and the HLA associations seemed to be driven largely by CMV exposure. Some IMGT-functional V segments, including TRBV6-2 and TRBV6-3, could not be distinguished by the 87-base-pair reads and were therefore excluded. A few of the identified cytomegalovirus-associated TCR beta chains were confirmed in vitro to be specific for cytomegalovirus antigens. According to the authors, the approach could potentially be generalized to other disease states and immunological phenotypes. In a later analysis, several top co-occurrence clusters were reported to appear linked to parvovirus B19, influenza, CMV and Epstein-Barr virus. A further reported finding was that TCR beta sequences accurately predicted the HLA-A and HLA-B alleles for most subjects in the first cohort. Because some donors lacked HLA typing at each locus, the association tests relied only on the typed subset. A total of fewer than 200 TCR beta chains were listed by the study as associated with cytomegalovirus.

The CDR3 contains 14 residues, cysteine and phenylalanine counted. This entry keeps only the CDR3 DNA: 42 bases, framed from base 1. V loses 2 bases, J loses 2 bases, and the germline ends lie 10 bases apart. In the germline V gene, CDR1 corresponds to MDHEN and CDR2 to SYDVKM. The sample holds a few counts of this clone. Its specific antigen is unknown. No qualities accompany the bases; no much larger clone lies one base away. The sequence was collected from a man aged 30 to 39 in good health and CMV-seropositive. Specimen: PBMCs. The sequence joins TRBV28 to TRBJ2-7; the D region possibly corresponds to TRBD1 (6 bases align). The CDR3 has the sequence CASSLDRIAYEQYF. Here is the DNA: TGTGCCAGCAGTTTAGACAGGATAGCCTACGAGCAGTACTTC.